This TCR beta chain was observed in a study of T-cell reconstitution after alpha-beta-depleted transplantation in children. As it was prepared, the TCRbeta library received unique molecular identifiers. Each CDR3 protein gets one entry after TCRdb re-called the PCR reads with MiXCR. The table has about 110,000 distinct CDR3 sequences, about a tenth seen once. The ends lost 3 bases at V and 4 bases at J; junction bases unmatched: 5. This CDR3 has 15 residues. In germline, CDR1 is MNHEY, CDR2 SMNVEV (reference sequence). This clonotype has only a few counts. The sequence was collected from a boy between 2 and 10 years old with acute lymphoblastic leukemia, due to receive a stem cell transplant. The material sequenced was PBMCs, taken before TCRalphabeta/CD19-depleted stem cell transplant. This chain uses TRBV27 with TRBJ2-4, with TRBD1 identical over 8 bases. CDR3: CASSFSGTGKNIQYF. CDR3 bases: TGTGCCAGCAGTTTTTCCGGGACAGGAAAAAACATTCAGTACTTC.